This TCR beta chain was found in a study of blood T cell repertoires in COVID-19. Study context: The study drew acute and convalescent COVID-19 samples from the United States, Italy and Spain. PBMCs, B-cell-depleted T cells, or T cells were the source of the cDNA or gDNA that made up the material.

Recruited during active infection, patients (from Seattle) were subsequently followed longitudinally. Authors' methods: Amplified reference gene primers provided the basis for estimating nucleated cell counts. The table came from immunoSEQ multiplex PCR; TCRdb's copy has only in-frame clones and leaves some out. D and trimming were read from the DNA, whereas the V and J calls and clone size are those reported in that table. Here the sample spans 200,000 or so clones, about 82% being singletons. The CDR3 loop spans 17 amino acids. V was cut by 2 bases and J by 1 base, with 18 bases left in between. Germline V gene data show CDR1 as MNHEY and CDR2 as SVGEGT.

The rearrangement links TRBV6-2 or TRBV6-3 to TRBJ2-7; D is perhaps TRBD2 (5 bases). The source is a man aged 60 to 69 with COVID-19, enrolled during active disease. Sequenced input: peripheral blood. DNA of the CDR3: TGTGCCAGCAGTTACCGTGGACTGTCTCAGATATCCTACGAGCAGTACTTC. Protein sequence: CASSYRGLSQISYEQYF.